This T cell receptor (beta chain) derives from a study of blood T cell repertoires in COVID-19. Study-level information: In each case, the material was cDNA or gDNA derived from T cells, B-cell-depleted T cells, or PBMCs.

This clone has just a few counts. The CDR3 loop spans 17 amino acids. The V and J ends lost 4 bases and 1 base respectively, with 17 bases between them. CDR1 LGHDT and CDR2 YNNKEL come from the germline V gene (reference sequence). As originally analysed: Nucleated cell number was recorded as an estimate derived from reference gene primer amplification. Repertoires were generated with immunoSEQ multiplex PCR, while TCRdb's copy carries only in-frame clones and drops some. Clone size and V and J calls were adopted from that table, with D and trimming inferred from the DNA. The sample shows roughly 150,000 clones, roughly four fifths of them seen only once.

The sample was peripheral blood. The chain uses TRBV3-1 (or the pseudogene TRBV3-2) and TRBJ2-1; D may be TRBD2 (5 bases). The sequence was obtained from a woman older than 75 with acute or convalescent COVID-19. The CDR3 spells CASSLVKSGISYNEQFF. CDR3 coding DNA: TGTGCCAGCAGCCTAGTCAAATCCGGGATTTCCTACAATGAGCAGTTCTTC.